A selection of T cell receptor beta chains follows, all from one sample in a study of shared clonotypes between healthy human individuals. Data came from immunoSEQ multiplex PCR; TCRdb stores just in-frame clones and leaves some out. Of roughly 1.4 million clones listed, approximately 98.5% are singletons. Sequences were obtained from naive CD4+ T cells sorted from blood. The receptors derive from a man aged 25-40 years in good health. CDR3s include the opening cysteine and the closing phenylalanine or tryptophan. The D gene is left open where the match is weak. Size tells how often a clone was seen (once, few, many) or the class of an expanded clone, and some rows leave it out.

cdr3_aa: CASSAGTRTGELFF; cdr3_nt: TGTGCCAGCAGCGCTGGGACGCGAACCGGGGAGCTGTTTTTT; j_call: TRBJ2-2; clone_size: -; v_call: TRBV27; d_call: -
cdr3_aa: CASSPRELNEQYF; cdr3_nt: TGTGCCAGCTCACCTAGAGAGTTGAACGAGCAGTACTTC; j_call: TRBJ2-7; clone_size: -; v_call: TRBV18; d_call: -
cdr3_aa: CASSTTGLRTEAFF; cdr3_nt: TGTGCCAGTAGTACCACAGGGTTGCGGACTGAAGCTTTCTTT; j_call: TRBJ1-1; clone_size: -; v_call: TRBV19; d_call: -
cdr3_aa: CASSYTGRYNEQFF; cdr3_nt: TGTGCCAGCAGCTATACAGGGCGCTACAATGAGCAGTTCTTC; j_call: TRBJ2-1; clone_size: -; v_call: TRBV7-9; d_call: -
cdr3_aa: CASTDREETQYF; cdr3_nt: TGTGCCAGCACTGACAGGGAAGAGACCCAGTACTTC; j_call: TRBJ2-5; clone_size: -; v_call: TRBV2; d_call: TRBD1
cdr3_aa: CASSLDRFTDTQYF; cdr3_nt: TGTGCCAGCAGCCTCGACAGGTTCACAGATACGCAGTATTTT; j_call: TRBJ2-3; clone_size: -; v_call: TRBV5-5; d_call: -
cdr3_aa: CASATGGLTEAFF; cdr3_nt: TGTGCCAGCGCGACAGGGGGCCTCACTGAAGCTTTCTTT; j_call: TRBJ1-1; clone_size: -; v_call: TRBV18; d_call: TRBD1
cdr3_aa: CASSVGALNQPQHF; cdr3_nt: TGTGCCAGCAGTGTAGGGGCCCTCAATCAGCCCCAGCATTTT; j_call: TRBJ1-5; clone_size: -; v_call: TRBV6-5; d_call: -
cdr3_aa: CASSLTGRSGYTF; cdr3_nt: TGTGCCAGCAGCCTGACAGGAAGATCCGGCTACACCTTC; j_call: TRBJ1-2; clone_size: -; v_call: TRBV5-4; d_call: -
cdr3_aa: CASSHTGPNYGYTF; cdr3_nt: TGTGCCAGCAGCCACACAGGACCTAACTATGGCTACACCTTC; j_call: TRBJ1-2; clone_size: -; v_call: TRBV7-8; d_call: -
cdr3_aa: CASSLKRTSGLQETQYF; cdr3_nt: TGTGCCAGCAGTTTAAAACGGACTAGCGGGTTGCAAGAGACCCAGTACTTC; j_call: TRBJ2-5; clone_size: -; v_call: TRBV27; d_call: TRBD2
cdr3_aa: CASSELAREKLFF; cdr3_nt: TGTGCCAGCAGTGAACTCGCGAGGGAAAAACTGTTTTTT; j_call: TRBJ1-4; clone_size: -; v_call: TRBV6-1; d_call: -
cdr3_aa: CASSVRQGMGGYTF; cdr3_nt: TGTGCCAGCAGTGTTCGGCAGGGGATGGGCGGCTACACCTTC; j_call: TRBJ1-2; clone_size: once; v_call: TRBV2; d_call: -
cdr3_aa: CASSVAARGTGELFF; cdr3_nt: TGTGCCAGCAGCGTAGCTGCTAGGGGCACCGGGGAGCTGTTTTTT; j_call: TRBJ2-2; clone_size: -; v_call: TRBV9; d_call: -
cdr3_aa: CASSPRGGELFF; cdr3_nt: TGTGCCAGCAGCCCGCGCGGGGGGGAGCTGTTTTTT; j_call: TRBJ2-2; clone_size: -; v_call: TRBV5-4; d_call: -
cdr3_aa: CASSFSGAPYEQYF; cdr3_nt: TGCGCCAGCAGCTTTTCAGGGGCCCCTTACGAGCAGTACTTC; j_call: TRBJ2-7; clone_size: once; v_call: TRBV5-1; d_call: -
cdr3_aa: CASSLVGNEQFF; cdr3_nt: TGTGCCAGCAGCTTAGTCGGTAATGAGCAGTTCTTC; j_call: TRBJ2-1; clone_size: -; v_call: TRBV7-2; d_call: -
cdr3_aa: CASSPGTGGDEQYF; cdr3_nt: TGTGCCAGCAGTCCCGGGACAGGCGGGGACGAGCAGTACTTC; j_call: TRBJ2-7; clone_size: -; v_call: TRBV27; d_call: TRBD1
cdr3_aa: CASSLDLVNTEAFF; cdr3_nt: TGCGCCAGCAGCTTGGATTTGGTGAACACTGAAGCTTTCTTT; j_call: TRBJ1-1; clone_size: -; v_call: TRBV5-1; d_call: -
cdr3_aa: CASSLESSGNTIYF; cdr3_nt: TGCGCCAGCAGCTTGGAGAGCTCTGGAAACACCATATATTTT; j_call: TRBJ1-3; clone_size: -; v_call: TRBV5-1; d_call: -
cdr3_aa: CASSARQGDTDTQYF; cdr3_nt: TGTGCCAGCAGCGCCAGACAGGGGGATACAGATACGCAGTATTTT; j_call: TRBJ2-3; clone_size: -; v_call: TRBV9; d_call: TRBD1
cdr3_aa: CASSEAPMRGKPRSGANVLTF; cdr3_nt: TGTGCCAGCAGTGAAGCCCCCATGAGGGGGAAACCCCGCTCTGGGGCCAACGTCCTGACTTTC; j_call: TRBJ2-6; clone_size: once; v_call: TRBV2; d_call: -
cdr3_aa: CASSFRGTSGSGADTQYF; cdr3_nt: TGCGCCAGCAGCTTCCGTGGGACTAGCGGGAGTGGTGCAGATACGCAGTATTTT; j_call: TRBJ2-3; clone_size: -; v_call: TRBV5-1; d_call: TRBD2
cdr3_aa: CASSHGETQYF; cdr3_nt: TGCGCCAGCAGCCACGGGGAGACCCAGTACTTC; j_call: TRBJ2-5; clone_size: -; v_call: TRBV4-1; d_call: -
cdr3_aa: CASGVTGELFF; cdr3_nt: TGTGCCAGCGGAGTGACCGGGGAGCTGTTTTTT; j_call: TRBJ2-2; clone_size: -; v_call: TRBV5-4; d_call: -
cdr3_aa: CASSLSRGVPSYEQYF; cdr3_nt: TGTGCCAGCAGCTTGAGTCGGGGGGTCCCCTCCTACGAGCAGTACTTC; j_call: TRBJ2-7; clone_size: -; v_call: TRBV7-8; d_call: TRBD2
cdr3_aa: CASTPHEGGGPYNEQFF; cdr3_nt: TGTGCCAGCACCCCCCATGAGGGAGGGGGACCGTACAATGAGCAGTTCTTC; j_call: TRBJ2-1; clone_size: -; v_call: TRBV28; d_call: -
cdr3_aa: CARGGTGATNEKLFF; cdr3_nt: TGTGCCAGGGGCGGGACGGGGGCAACTAATGAAAAACTGTTTTTT; j_call: TRBJ1-4; clone_size: -; v_call: TRBV6-1; d_call: -
cdr3_aa: CASSMAGGITDTQYF; cdr3_nt: TGTGCCAGCAGTATGGCGGGAGGCATCACAGATACGCAGTATTTT; j_call: TRBJ2-3; clone_size: -; v_call: TRBV6-4; d_call: TRBD2
cdr3_aa: CASKGDRSSYEQYF; cdr3_nt: TGTGCCAGTAAAGGGGACAGATCATCCTACGAGCAGTACTTC; j_call: TRBJ2-7; clone_size: -; v_call: TRBV19; d_call: TRBD1
cdr3_aa: CASSNPWGGLSEQYF; cdr3_nt: TGTGCCAGCAGCAACCCATGGGGAGGGCTCTCGGAGCAGTACTTC; j_call: TRBJ2-7; clone_size: -; v_call: TRBV28; d_call: TRBD2
cdr3_aa: CASVRQGFTEAFF; cdr3_nt: TGTGCCAGCGTACGACAGGGTTTCACTGAAGCTTTCTTT; j_call: TRBJ1-1; clone_size: -; v_call: TRBV6-1; d_call: TRBD1
cdr3_aa: CASSIPPGQGADEQFF; cdr3_nt: TGTGCCAGCAGCATACCCCCGGGACAGGGGGCCGATGAGCAGTTCTTC; j_call: TRBJ2-1; clone_size: -; v_call: TRBV25-1; d_call: TRBD1
cdr3_aa: CASSTRGYSGNTIYF; cdr3_nt: TGTGCCAGCAGTACTAGGGGGTACTCTGGAAACACCATATATTTT; j_call: TRBJ1-3; clone_size: -; v_call: TRBV28; d_call: -
cdr3_aa: CASSRTSYTF; cdr3_nt: TGTGCCAGCAGCCGCACGAGTTACACCTTC; j_call: TRBJ1-2; clone_size: -; v_call: TRBV28; d_call: -
cdr3_aa: CARSQRAGLSYNEQFF; cdr3_nt: TGTGCCAGAAGCCAGAGGGCAGGGTTATCCTACAATGAGCAGTTCTTC; j_call: TRBJ2-1; clone_size: -; v_call: TRBV5-3; d_call: -
cdr3_aa: CASSLAGQLSGNTIYF; cdr3_nt: TGTGCCAGCAGCTTAGCGGGGCAACTCTCTGGAAACACCATATATTTT; j_call: TRBJ1-3; clone_size: once; v_call: TRBV7-3; d_call: -